These 14 T cell receptor beta chains share one sample of origin, sequenced in a study of PD-1 blockade in classical Hodgkin lymphoma. This table comes from immunoSEQ multiplex PCR, and its TCRdb copy is limited to in-frame clones, with some not included. The sample consists of almost 85,000 clones, about 89% of them appearing once. Brentuximab vedotin exposure varied among the patients, all of whom had relapsed after autologous stem cell transplantation. The specimen was peripheral blood mononuclear cells (PBMCs), collected at baseline. These receptors originate from a human donor with classical Hodgkin lymphoma.

The table lists this clone with a few counts. The rearrangement uses TRBV7-2 and TRBJ1-5; D not certain. The V end lost 1 base, the J end lost 4 bases, and 5 bases lay between the germline ends. The CDR3 contains 13 residues. Germline CDR1 is SGHTA and CDR2 is FQGNSA. In DNA form, the CDR3 reads TGTGCCAGCAGCTTAGGTACGAATCAGCCCCAGCATTTT. It encodes CASSLGTNQPQHF.

V is TRBV18 and J is TRBJ2-7, with D uncertain. From germline, CDR1 is KGHSH and CDR2 LQKENI. The CDR3 covers 13 residues. V gave up 6 bases and J gave up 2 bases, with 11 bases separating them. CDR3 residues: CASSPVETYEQYF. The CDR3 bases are TGTGCCAGCTCGCCGGTAGAGACCTACGAGCAGTACTTC.

The V call is TRBV4-1, the J call TRBJ1-5; the D gene is possibly TRBD1 (5 bases). The CDR3 sequence is 16 residues long. Germline CDR1 is MGHRA and CDR2 is YSYEKL. V shed 0 bases and J shed 5 bases, with 14 bases lying between them. This chain's CDR3 is CASSQEGIKGHQPQHF. The CDR3 DNA reads as TGCGCCAGCAGCCAAGAAGGAATCAAGGGACATCAGCCCCAGCATTTT.

In its sample, this clone was seen a few times. V gene TRBV28 combines with J gene TRBJ1-1; no reliable D call. Germline CDR1 is MDHEN and CDR2 is SYDVKM. V was clipped by 7 bases and J by 0 bases, with 9 bases between them. This CDR3 is 13 amino acids long. The CDR3 sequence: CASKGHMNTEAFF. CDR3 sequence (DNA): TGTGCCAGCAAAGGTCACATGAACACTGAAGCTTTCTTT.

The chain carries TRBV19 and TRBJ1-5; perhaps TRBD1 as D (6 bases). V was trimmed by 6 bases and J by 6 bases, leaving 36 bases between them. The germline CDR1 and CDR2 sequences are LNHDA and SQIVND (reference sequence). CDR3 length: 21 amino acids. In nucleotides, the CDR3 is TGTGCCAGTAGACCCGTCGCCCCCCCCCACACACAAAGGGGGTCCCCTCAGCCCCAGCATTTT. As protein: CASRPVAPPHTQRGSPQPQHF.

The chain has TRBV30 and TRBJ2-6; TRBD2 is a possible D gene (5 bases). Germline V gene sequence: CDR1 GTSNPN, CDR2 SVGIG (reference sequence). There are 13 residues in the CDR3. Trimming cost V 5 bases and J 1 base, with 6 bases left between them. DNA of the CDR3: TGTGCCTGGGGGAGATCTGGGGCCAACGTCCTGACTTTC. It codes for CAWGRSGANVLTF. The variable domain in full, with the rest retrieved from reference TRBV30 and TRBJ2-6, is SQTIHQWPATLVQPVGSPLSLECTVEGTSNPNLYWYRQAAGRGLQLLFYSVGIGQISSEVPQNLSASRPQDRQFILSSKKLLLSDSGFYLCAWGRSGANVLTFGAGSRLTVL.

V gene TRBV6-6 combines with J gene TRBJ1-1; 10 bases are a match to TRBD1. J lost 0 bases, V lost 5 bases, and 6 bases had no gene match. This CDR3 has 16 amino acids. The germline gives CDR1 MNHNY, CDR2 SVGAGI (reference sequence). The CDR3 reads CASSPDRGQMNTEAFF. The CDR3 bases are TGTGCCAGCAGTCCTGACAGGGGGCAGATGAACACTGAAGCTTTCTTT.

V and J are TRBV4-2 and TRBJ1-1, with D possibly being TRBD1 (6 bases). V lost 0 bases to trimming and J lost 0 bases, with 14 bases between them. CDR3 length: 17 residues. The V gene's germline CDR1 is LGHNA and CDR2 YNFKEQ. For the CDR3, the DNA is TGTGCCAGCAGCCAAGAGGGACAATTCGTTGTGAACACTGAAGCTTTCTTT. This encodes CASSQEGQFVVNTEAFF.

The chain carries TRBV7-2 and TRBJ2-2, with D perhaps matching TRBD2 (6 bases). This CDR3 contains 15 residues. Germline V gene data show CDR1 as SGHTA and CDR2 as FQGNSA. The germline V and J ends were trimmed by 5 bases and 4 bases, with 14 bases remaining between them. Written as DNA, the CDR3 is TGTGCCAGCAGCCCCCAGCGGGCTGGCACCGGGGAGCTGTTTTTT. Translating it yields CASSPQRAGTGELFF. Using reference TRBV7-2 and TRBJ2-2 for the parts outside the CDR3, the full variable domain is GAGVSQSPSNKVTEKGKDVELRCDPISGHTALYWYRQSLGQGLEFLIYFQGNSAPDKSGLPSDRFSAERTGGSVSTLTIQRTQQEDSAVYLCASSPQRAGTGELFFGEGSRLTVL.

Only one count was recorded for this clone. The chain couples TRBV28 to TRBJ1-5; 9 nucleotides agree with TRBD1. CDR1 and CDR2 from the germline V gene are MDHEN and SYDVKM. The ends lost 3 bases at V and 2 bases at J; junction bases unmatched: 5. CDR3 length equals 16 residues. DNA for the CDR3: TGTGCCAGCAGTTTGAGGGGACAGGGTCGCAATCAGCCCCAGCATTTT. This sequence encodes CASSLRGQGRNQPQHF.

This chain uses TRBV6-5 with TRBJ2-7; unclear D gene. The ends were cut back, 4 bases at V and 6 bases at J, with 13 bases in the middle. This CDR3 is 13 amino acids long. CDR1 and CDR2 from the germline V gene are MNHEY and SVGAGI. The chain's CDR3 is CASSSLSQVEQYF. The CDR3 DNA sequence: TGTGCCAGCAGTTCGCTCTCTCAGGTCGAGCAGTACTTC.

This chain connects TRBV19 to TRBJ2-1; the D gene is possibly TRBD2 (5 bases). V was trimmed by 5 bases and J by 2 bases, leaving 10 bases between them. The CDR3 contains 14 residues. CDR1 and CDR2 (germline): LNHDA, SQIVND (reference sequence). The CDR3 sequence is CASSVTGTYNEQFF. The DNA for the CDR3 is TGTGCCAGTAGTGTTACGGGGACCTACAATGAGCAGTTCTTC.

The rearrangement links TRBV11-2 to TRBJ2-1; D is ambiguous. This CDR3 spans 14 amino acids. Trimming cost V 5 bases and J 10 bases, with 18 bases left between them. From germline, CDR1 is SGHAT and CDR2 FQNNGV. The CDR3 sequence: CASSTMTPLGEQFF. The CDR3 region has the DNA TGTGCCAGCAGCACTATGACCCCGTTGGGAGAGCAGTTCTTC.

This rearrangement joins TRBV30 to TRBJ2-6, with 9 bases fitting TRBD1. Germline V gives CDR1 GTSNPN, CDR2 SVGIG (reference sequence). The V and J ends lost 3 bases and 4 bases, in that order; junction bases with no gene match: 1. This CDR3 spans 14 amino acids. Here the CDR3 reads CAWSGTGGANVLTF. DNA for the CDR3: TGTGCCTGGAGCGGGACAGGGGGGGCCAACGTCCTGACTTTC.